This T cell receptor beta chain comes out of a study of OX40 agonist ivuxolimab in advanced cancers. Study in general: Recorded diagnoses for dose-escalation patients were hepatocellular carcinoma, melanoma, renal cell or head and neck cancer. Points from the study as a whole: Doses of 0.1 to 3.0 mg/kg were accompanied by clonal expansion of CD4+ and CD8+ blood T cells by week 6. Near-lowest levels of clonal expansion characterized partial responders at 0.1-3.0 mg/kg.

Researchers took blood at baseline, on cycle 4 day 1, and on cycle 7 day 1. Germline V CDR1 and CDR2: GTSNPN, SVGIG (reference sequence). Trimming removed 2 bases from V and 3 bases from J; junction bases left unmatched: 7. The CDR3 runs to 15 residues. Turning to this clone: Its target is unknown.

The protocol was immunoSEQ multiplex PCR, while the TCRdb copy is restricted to in-frame clones and leaves out a portion. The profile shows around 27,000 clones, about 76% of them singletons. The starting material was CD4+ or CD8+ T cells sorted from blood, obtained in a trial of the OX40 agonist ivuxolimab. The chain employs TRBV30 and TRBJ1-5, with 7 positions matching TRBD1. This receptor was identified in an adult with an advanced solid tumor such as melanoma, head and neck, liver or kidney cancer. The DNA of the CDR3 is TGTGCCTGGAGTACCGGGACAGCGTCCAATCAGCCCCAGCATTTT. Protein product: CAWSTGTASNQPQHF.